The 27 T cell receptor beta chains below come from one sample, sequenced in a study of early T cells in non-severe SARS-CoV-2 infection. TCRdb used MiXCR to reprocess the 5' RACE reads, holding one entry per CDR3 protein. The sample has about 94,000 distinct CDR3 sequences; under 15% are singletons. The sequenced material came from whole blood. The receptor set was obtained from an adult who was a healthcare worker with PCR-confirmed SARS-CoV-2 infection or an uninfected control (not recorded which).

In this sample, this clonotype turned up many times. The rearrangement uses TRBV29-1 and TRBJ1-5; 7 bases match TRBD1. The junction had 15 bases not matched to a gene; V was cut back by 6 bases and J by 10 bases. CDR1 is SQVTM, CDR2 ANQGSEA, per germline. The CDR3 runs 14 residues. CDR3 DNA sequence: TGCAGCGTCGCAACCTCAGGGGGAGTTCACCCCCAGCATTTT. It is translated as CSVATSGGVHPQHF.

A few counts support this clonotype. J is TRBJ1-3 and V is TRBV7-2, with D maybe TRBD1 (6 bases). Trimming left V 4 bases short and J 7 bases short, with 11 bases between. The CDR3 has 13 residues. From germline, CDR1 is SGHTA and CDR2 FQGNSA. Here the CDR3 DNA reads TGTGCCAGCAGCTCCCCGGGGGCCAACACCATATATTTT. Residues: CASSSPGANTIYF. Full variable domain (rest looked up from reference TRBV7-2 and TRBJ1-3): GAGVSQSPSNKVTEKGKDVELRCDPISGHTALYWYRQSLGQGLEFLIYFQGNSAPDKSGLPSDRFSAERTGGSVSTLTIQRTQQEDSAVYLCASSSPGANTIYFGEGSWLTVV.

The rearrangement joins TRBV2 to TRBJ2-5; 8 nucleotides line up with TRBD2. This CDR3 is built from 13 residues. V lost 8 bases, J lost 5 bases, and 7 bases stayed unmatched. Per the germline V gene, CDR1 is SNHLY and CDR2 is FYNNEI. CDR3 bases: TGTGCCAGCCTGGGGACTAGTGGCGAGACCCAGTACTTC. It specifies CASLGTSGETQYF.

V usage is TRBV7-9 and J usage is TRBJ2-1, with 8 nucleotides matching TRBD2. Per the germline V gene, CDR1 is SEHNR and CDR2 is FQNEAQ (reference sequence). This CDR3 spans 14 amino acids. The J segment lost 6 bases and the V segment lost 5 bases, leaving 6 bases of the junction unmatched. CDR3 nucleotides: TGTGCCAGCAGCACACCGCGGGGGGTCAATGAGCAGTTCTTC. Translating gives CASSTPRGVNEQFF.

There are many counts of this clonotype. V gene TRBV7-9 combines with J gene TRBJ1-1, with 7 nucleotides matching TRBD1. J lost 6 bases, V lost 5 bases, and 9 bases had no gene match. The CDR3 has 14 amino acids. Germline V CDR1 and CDR2: SEHNR, FQNEAQ (reference sequence). CDR3 protein: CASSPSRGTAEAFF. The CDR3 DNA is TGTGCCAGCAGCCCCTCCCGAGGGACAGCTGAAGCTTTCTTT.

This clonotype was counted only a few times. V usage is TRBV11-2 and J usage is TRBJ1-6, with 7 bases identical to TRBD1. CDR3 size: 15 residues. Losses at the gene ends were 4 bases for V and 7 bases for J; bases not matched to a gene: 7. CDR1 and CDR2 (germline): SGHAT, FQNNGV. This chain's CDR3 is CASSSTGTENSPLHF. CDR3 bases: TGTGCCAGCAGCTCAACCGGGACAGAAAATTCACCCCTCCACTTT.

This chain joins TRBV7-2 and TRBJ2-7; perhaps TRBD2 as D (6 bases). This CDR3 is built from 13 residues. Trimming took off 5 bases at V and 4 bases at J, with 12 bases between the two ends. The V gene's germline CDR1 is SGHTA and CDR2 FQGNSA. The CDR3 DNA reads TGTGCCAGCAGCCGGGAGATCCTATACGAGCAGTACTTC. Translated: CASSREILYEQYF.

This clonotype was recorded many times. The CDR3 sequence is CASSLDTGGYGYTF. The CDR3 DNA is TGTGCCAGCAGCTTAGATACGGGAGGTTACGGCTACACCTTC. The V call is TRBV7-2, the J call TRBJ1-2; no reliable D call. The CDR3 covers 14 residues. V lost 1 base to trimming and J lost 8 bases, with 14 bases between them. The germline CDR1 and CDR2 sequences are SGHTA and FQGNSA.

The chain couples TRBV7-2 to TRBJ1-1; no firm D call. The CDR3 contains 12 residues. V lost 2 bases, J lost 3 bases, and 4 bases lay in between. The V gene's germline CDR1 is SGHTA and CDR2 FQGNSA. CDR3 nucleotides: TGTGCCAGCAGCTTATCGCACACTGAAGCTTTCTTT. Translated, it gives CASSLSHTEAFF.

This clonotype was seen ten or more times. The rearrangement uses TRBV2 and TRBJ1-6; D remains unclear. The CDR3 has 16 residues. Germline assignment: CDR1 SNHLY and CDR2 FYNNEI. Trimming pared 7 bases from V and 7 bases from J, leaving 20 bases between. In DNA form, the CDR3 reads TGTGCCAGCACCAAGGACCGCCCGAAGGCGAATTCACCCCTCCACTTT. Amino acids: CASTKDRPKANSPLHF.

This clonotype showed up many times. The chain couples TRBV6-2 or TRBV6-3 to TRBJ2-3, with no clear D. Trimming took off 1 base at V and 1 base at J, with 6 bases between the two ends. The CDR3 sequence is 14 residues long. Germline V gives CDR1 MNHEY, CDR2 SVGEGT. The CDR3 here is CASSYFSGTDTQYF. The CDR3 nucleotides are TGTGCCAGCAGTTACTTTTCTGGCACAGATACGCAGTATTTT.

There are many counts of this clonotype. The V and J genes are TRBV7-6 and TRBJ2-1; D perhaps matches TRBD2 (7 bases). V dropped 3 bases and J dropped 5 bases, with 20 bases sitting between them. CDR3 length: 17 residues. Germline values: CDR1 SGHVS, CDR2 FNYEAQ. The CDR3 region is CASSFRPRGAGNNEQFF. DNA for the CDR3: TGTGCCAGCAGCTTTAGGCCCCGGGGGGCTGGGAACAATGAGCAGTTCTTC.

This clonotype was seen many times. This chain joins TRBV7-8 and TRBJ1-1; D not certain. The CDR3 has 13 amino acids. The germline V gene has CDR1 SGHVS and CDR2 FQNEAQ. Trimming stripped 5 bases from V and 8 bases from J, with 15 bases between. DNA of the CDR3: TGTGCCAGCAGCACCGGACGGCCGCAAGAAGCTTTCTTT. It is translated as CASSTGRPQEAFF.

The chain couples TRBV6-1 to TRBJ2-7; 11 bases agree with TRBD2. The germline V gene encodes CDR1 MNHNS and CDR2 SASEGT. This CDR3 comprises 15 residues. V lost 5 bases to trimming and J lost 0 bases; unmatched junction nucleotides: 3. The CDR3 DNA is TGTGCCAGCAGTCTAGCGGGGGGAAGCTCCTACGAGCAGTACTTC. It codes for CASSLAGGSSYEQYF.

This clonotype was observed a handful of times. The gene calls are TRBV2 and TRBJ2-3, with TRBD2 matching 11 bases. Trimming removed 6 bases from V and 4 bases from J; junction bases left unmatched: 6. The CDR3 runs 15 residues. In germline, CDR1 is SNHLY, CDR2 FYNNEI. The DNA of the CDR3 is TGTGCCAGCAGACCCGGGACTAGCGGACCAGATACGCAGTATTTT. Translated: CASRPGTSGPDTQYF. Variable domain in full (rest from reference TRBV2 and TRBJ2-3): EPEVTQTPSHQVTQMGQEVILRCVPISNHLYFYWYRQILGQKVEFLVSFYNNEISEKSEIFDDQFSVERPDGSNFTLKIRSTKLEDSAMYFCASRPGTSGPDTQYFGPGTRLTVL.

This clonotype was seen many times. CDR3 DNA: TGTGCCAGCTCACTTGGACAGGGGGCCCTGAACACTGAAGCTTTCTTT. Encoded protein: CASSLGQGALNTEAFF. V usage is TRBV18 and J usage is TRBJ1-1; 11 nucleotides align to TRBD1. CDR3 length: 16 amino acids. Trimming at V came to 4 bases and at J to 0 bases, leaving 4 bases not matched to a gene. The germline CDR1 and CDR2 sequences are KGHSH and LQKENI.

This clonotype appeared once. The CDR3 region has the DNA TGTGCCACTTTTGACCCGGGTAACTATGGCTACACCTTC. Its translation is CATFDPGNYGYTF. This chain links TRBV24-1 with TRBJ1-2; D ambiguous. Trimming took 10 bases from V and 1 from J, leaving 12 bases between them. Germline values: CDR1 KGHDR, CDR2 SFDVKD. The CDR3 covers 13 residues.

The rearrangement uses TRBV28 and TRBJ1-3; D call uncertain. Germline loops: CDR1 MDHEN, CDR2 SYDVKM. V lost 5 bases and J 3 bases, leaving 11 bases between the germline ends. The CDR3 has 14 residues. The CDR3 loop reads CASSPPPLGNTIYF. The CDR3 nucleotides read TGTGCCAGCAGTCCCCCTCCACTTGGAAACACCATATATTTT. The full variable domain, completed using reference TRBV28 and TRBJ1-3, is DVKVTQSSRYLVKRTGEKVFLECVQDMDHENMFWYRQDPGLGLRLIYFSYDVKMKEKGDIPEGYSVSREKKERFSLILESASTNQTSMYLCASSPPPLGNTIYFGEGSWLTVV.

Many counts were recorded for this clonotype. The V and J genes are TRBV27 and TRBJ1-6; D unresolved. Per germline, CDR1 MNHEY and CDR2 SMNVEV (reference sequence). The CDR3 is 16 residues long. The V gene lost 2 bases and the J gene lost 9 bases, with 17 bases spanning the gap. The CDR3 spells CASSLQWASTGSPLHF. As DNA, the CDR3 is TGTGCCAGCAGTTTACAATGGGCCTCAACTGGTTCACCCCTCCACTTT.

The chain employs TRBV6-2 or TRBV6-3 and TRBJ1-5; the D is unclear. The CDR3 covers 14 residues. Looked up from germline, CDR1 is MNHEY and CDR2 is SVGEGT. Trimming shortened V by 7 bases and J by 6 bases, and 16 bases separated the two germline ends. CDR3 sequence (DNA): TGTGCCAGCACCCCACATAGGGTCGGTCAGCCCCAGCATTTT. Amino acids: CASTPHRVGQPQHF.

This clonotype was counted a few times. V is TRBV6-6 and J is TRBJ1-3; 7 bases line up with TRBD1. V shed 5 bases, J shed 4 bases, and the junction held 20 bases outside the gene matches. CDR1 is MNHNY and CDR2 is SVGAGI in the germline V gene (reference sequence). The CDR3 totals 19 residues. This chain's CDR3 is CASSPLGTAGIPGGNTIYF. Here the CDR3 DNA reads TGTGCCAGCAGTCCCCTCGGGACAGCTGGGATTCCGGGGGGAAACACCATATATTTT.

The V call is TRBV11-2, the J call TRBJ2-3; 8 positions match TRBD2. The CDR3 contains 17 residues. Germline CDR1 reads SGHAT; CDR2 reads FQNNGV. V was clipped by 5 bases and J by 2 bases; unmatched bases: 12. The DNA of the CDR3 is TGTGCCAGCAGCCCAAGCGGCACTAGCGGTACCACAGATACGCAGTATTTT. Translated: CASSPSGTSGTTDTQYF.

This chain uses TRBV28 with TRBJ1-2; a weak D match, TRBD1 (6 bases). Trimming removed 5 bases at V and 14 bases at J, with 15 bases between. Per the germline V gene, CDR1 is MDHEN and CDR2 is SYDVKM. There are 11 residues in the CDR3. The CDR3 region has the DNA TGTGCCAGCAGTAATCGGACAGTGGGGACCTTC. Its protein product is CASSNRTVGTF.

The chain is built from TRBV7-9 and TRBJ2-7; TRBD1 agrees at 9 bases. Germline CDR1 and CDR2: SEHNR and FQNEAQ (reference sequence). The length of the CDR3 is 17 residues. The trim removed 5 bases at V and 1 base at J, leaving 12 bases unmatched. CDR3 region: CASSHSGGQGRSYEQYF. CDR3 nucleotide sequence: TGTGCCAGCAGCCACTCCGGGGGACAGGGTAGGTCCTACGAGCAGTACTTC. Combining the CDR3 with reference TRBV7-9 and TRBJ2-7 gives the whole variable domain DTGVSQNPRHKITKRGQNVTFRCDPISEHNRLYWYRQTLGQGPEFLTYFQNEAQLEKSRLLSDRFSAERPKGSFSTLEIQRTEQGDSAMYLCASSHSGGQGRSYEQYFGPGTRLTVT.

This clonotype was observed a handful of times. The chain has TRBV24-1 and TRBJ2-2; 7 bases line up with TRBD1. CDR3 length: 14 residues. The trim removed 3 bases at V and 7 bases at J, leaving 4 bases unmatched. Germline V gene sequence: CDR1 KGHDR, CDR2 SFDVKD. This CDR3 reads CATSDPNRGGELFF. CDR3 DNA: TGTGCCACCAGTGATCCCAACAGGGGCGGGGAGCTGTTTTTT.

This clonotype was seen many times. V usage is TRBV5-6 and J usage is TRBJ2-7; D is uncertain. This CDR3 has 14 amino acids. V was clipped by 0 bases and J by 4 bases, with 11 bases between them. The germline gives CDR1 SGHDT, CDR2 YYEEEE. CDR3 amino acids: CASSLGTGAYEQYF. The CDR3 DNA follows: TGTGCCAGCAGCTTGGGAACCGGAGCTTACGAGCAGTACTTC.

The rearrangement links TRBV24-1 to TRBJ1-2, with a possible D match to TRBD1 (5 bases). The ends were cut back, 3 bases at V and 1 base at J, with 11 bases in the middle. Germline V gene lookup returns CDR1 KGHDR and CDR2 SFDVKD. The CDR3 consists of 15 residues. The CDR3 DNA is TGTGCCACCAGTGATCCACTTCAGGGTAACTATGGCTACACCTTC. This sequence encodes CATSDPLQGNYGYTF.